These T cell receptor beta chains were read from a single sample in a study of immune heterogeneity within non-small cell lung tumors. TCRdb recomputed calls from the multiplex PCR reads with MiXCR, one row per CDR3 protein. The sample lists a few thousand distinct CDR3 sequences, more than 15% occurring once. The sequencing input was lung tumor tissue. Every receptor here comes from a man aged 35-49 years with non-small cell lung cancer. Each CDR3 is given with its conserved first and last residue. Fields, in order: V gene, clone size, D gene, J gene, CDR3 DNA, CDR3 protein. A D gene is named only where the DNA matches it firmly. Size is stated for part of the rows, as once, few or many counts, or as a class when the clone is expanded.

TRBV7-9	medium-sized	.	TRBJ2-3	TGTGCCAGCAGCTTCGGGGGGCCCTTCACAGATACGCAGTATTTT	CASSFGGPFTDTQYF
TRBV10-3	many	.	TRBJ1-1	TGTGCCATCAGTGAGTCTGTTGCCGTGAACACTGAAGCTTTCTTT	CAISESVAVNTEAFF
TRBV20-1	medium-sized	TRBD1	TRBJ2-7	TGCAGTGCTAGCAGGGTACAGGGGGCGCAGGACGAGCAGTACTTC	CSASRVQGAQDEQYF
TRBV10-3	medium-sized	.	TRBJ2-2	TGTGCCATCAGTGATTTAAAAGGACTATGGAACACCGGGGAGCTGTTTTTT	CAISDLKGLWNTGELFF
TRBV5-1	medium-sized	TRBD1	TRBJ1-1	TGCGCCAGCAGCTTGGGACAGGGCACATTGAACACTGAAGCTTTCTTT	CASSLGQGTLNTEAFF
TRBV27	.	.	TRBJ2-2	TGTGCCAGCAGGTCCGACACTAACACCGGGGAGCTGTTTTTT	CASRSDTNTGELFF
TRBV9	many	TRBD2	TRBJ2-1	TGTGCCAGCAGCTCGCTCTTAGCGGGAGCGGGTGAGCAGTTCTTC	CASSSLLAGAGEQFF
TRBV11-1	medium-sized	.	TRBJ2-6	TGTGCCAGCAGCCCGAGAAAGGATTCTGGGGCCAACGTCCTGACTTTC	CASSPRKDSGANVLTF
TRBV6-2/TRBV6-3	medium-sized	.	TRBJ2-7	TGTGCCAGCAAGGCGGCGAACTCCTACGAGCAGTACTTC	CASKAANSYEQYF
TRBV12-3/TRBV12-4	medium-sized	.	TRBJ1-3	TGTGCCAGCAGTTTAGCGGGCCCCGACTCTGGAAACACCATATATTTT	CASSLAGPDSGNTIYF
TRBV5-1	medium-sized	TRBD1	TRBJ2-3	TGCGCCAGCAGCCCCGGACAGGAAACAGATACGCAGTATTTT	CASSPGQETDTQYF
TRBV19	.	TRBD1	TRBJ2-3	TGTGCCAGTAGTATTCAGGGGGTCTCAGATACGCAGTATTTT	CASSIQGVSDTQYF
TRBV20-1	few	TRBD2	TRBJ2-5	TGCAGTGCTACCGACCCTGGGACTAGCGGGGCCCAAGAGACCCAGTACTTC	CSATDPGTSGAQETQYF
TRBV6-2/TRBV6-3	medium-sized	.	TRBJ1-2	TGTGCCAGCAGTTACGCAGGGGCTCACTATGGCTACACCTTC	CASSYAGAHYGYTF
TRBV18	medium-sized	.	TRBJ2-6	TGTGCCAGCTCACCACTCCGCGGGACCCTCTCTGGGGCCAACGTCCTGACTTTC	CASSPLRGTLSGANVLTF
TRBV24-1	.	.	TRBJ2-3	TGTGCCACCAGTGATTTGGGACTATCGTGGACGCAGTATTTT	CATSDLGLSWTQYF
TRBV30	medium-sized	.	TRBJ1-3	TGTGCCTGGAGTGTGACAGTTGGAAACACCATATATTTT	CAWSVTVGNTIYF
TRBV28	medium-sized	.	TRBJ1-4	TGTGCCAGCAGTGCCCCAGGGGAAAATGAAAAACTGTTTTTT	CASSAPGENEKLFF
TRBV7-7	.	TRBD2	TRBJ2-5	TGTGCTAGCGGGCTGGGAGGGGCTCAAGAGACCCAGTACTTC	CASGLGGAQETQYF
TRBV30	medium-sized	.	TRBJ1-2	TGTGCCTGGGGCCGGAGAAGTAATAACTATGGCTACACCTTC	CAWGRRSNNYGYTF
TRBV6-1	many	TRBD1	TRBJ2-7	TGTGCCAGCAGTGAACCGGGACAGGGGGCGCTGGGGCGGTACTTC	CASSEPGQGALGRYF
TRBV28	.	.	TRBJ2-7	TGTGCCAGCAGCAGATGTAGCGGTGGGACCTACGAGCAGTACTTC	CASSRCSGGTYEQYF
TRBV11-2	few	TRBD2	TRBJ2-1	TGTGCCAGCAGCTTATCCCTAGCGGGGGGGGCGGGGGGGAATGAGCAGTTCTTC	CASSLSLAGGAGGNEQFF
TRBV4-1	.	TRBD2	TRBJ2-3	TGCGCCAGCAGCCCCCTAGCGGGAATCGGCACAGATACGCAGTATTTT	CASSPLAGIGTDTQYF
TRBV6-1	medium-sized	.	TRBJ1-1	TGTGCCACGGACCTACGCGGGCTAAACACTGAAGCTTTCTTT	CATDLRGLNTEAFF
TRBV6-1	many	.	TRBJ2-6	TGTGCCAGCAGCCAGGGCTCTGGGGCCAACGTCCTGACTTTC	CASSQGSGANVLTF
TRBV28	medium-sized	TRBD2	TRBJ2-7	TGTGCCAGCAGTTTTTTCAGGGCGGGGGACGAGCAGTACTTC	CASSFFRAGDEQYF
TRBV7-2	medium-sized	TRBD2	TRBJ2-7	TGTGCCAGCAGTCTCCTGGCGGGAGGGGAGGACGAGCAGTACTTC	CASSLLAGGEDEQYF
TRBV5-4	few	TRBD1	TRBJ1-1	TGTGCCAGCAGTGTGAAGGGGGCGGGGGCAAGTGAAGCTTTCTTT	CASSVKGAGASEAFF
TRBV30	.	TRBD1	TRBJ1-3	TGTGCCTGGGCGACAGGGAATCCTGGAAACACCATATATTTT	CAWATGNPGNTIYF
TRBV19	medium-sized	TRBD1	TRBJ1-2	TGTGCCAGTAGCTCAACAGGGGGCGGTAATTATGGCTACACCTTC	CASSSTGGGNYGYTF
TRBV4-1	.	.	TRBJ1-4	TGCGCCAGCAGCCAAGGTGTGTCAGGCGAACAAATACCTAATGAAAAACTGTTTTTT	CASSQGVSGEQIPNEKLFF
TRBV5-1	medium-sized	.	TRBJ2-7	TGCGCCAGCAGCGTGGACAGTTACTCCTACGAGCAGTACTTC	CASSVDSYSYEQYF
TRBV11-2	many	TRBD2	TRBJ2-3	TGTGCCAGCAGCTCCGGATCTAGCGGGGGGCAGTATTTT	CASSSGSSGGQYF
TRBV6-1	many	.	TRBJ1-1	TGTGCCAGCAGCGAGGTGGGAGTCGGAGGGCAAGAAGCTTTCTTT	CASSEVGVGGQEAFF
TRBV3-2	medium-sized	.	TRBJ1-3	TGTGCCAGCAGCCCATTAGTCTCTGGAAACACCATATATTTT	CASSPLVSGNTIYF
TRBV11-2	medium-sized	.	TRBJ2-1	TGTGCCAGCAGCTTACAGGCAACGGCCTACAATGAGCAGTTCTTC	CASSLQATAYNEQFF
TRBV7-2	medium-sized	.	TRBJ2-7	TGTGCCAGCAGCTTCCTCGGGTACGAGCAGTACTTC	CASSFLGYEQYF
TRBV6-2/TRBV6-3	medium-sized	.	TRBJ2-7	TGTGCCAGCAATTCGCCGGGCGTAACACGATACGAGCAGTACTTC	CASNSPGVTRYEQYF
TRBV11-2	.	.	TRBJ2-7	TGTGCCAGCAGCCGAGGGCTGGAGTCCTACGAGCAGTACTTC	CASSRGLESYEQYF
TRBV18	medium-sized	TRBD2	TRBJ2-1	TGTGCCAGCTCCGCTCTAGCGGGAGGAAACAATGAGCAGTTCTTC	CASSALAGGNNEQFF
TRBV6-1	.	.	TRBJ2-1	TGTGCCAGCACTGTAAGGGACACTATCTCCTACAATGAGCATTTCTTC	CASTVRDTISYNEHFF
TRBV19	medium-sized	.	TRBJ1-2	TGTGCCAGTAGTCCCCTTTCCTCAGGGGCCCAATCCTATGGCTACACCTTC	CASSPLSSGAQSYGYTF
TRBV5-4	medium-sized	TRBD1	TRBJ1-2	TGTGCCAGCAACACGGACAGGGGGGGGTATGGCTACACCTTC	CASNTDRGGYGYTF
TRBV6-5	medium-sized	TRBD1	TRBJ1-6	TGTGCCAGCAGTTACTCAATAACCGGGACAGGGGATTCACCCCTCCACTTT	CASSYSITGTGDSPLHF
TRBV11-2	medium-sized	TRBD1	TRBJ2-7	TGTGCCAGCAGCAGACCAGGGGGCGAGCAGTACTTC	CASSRPGGEQYF
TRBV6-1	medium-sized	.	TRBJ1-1	TGTGCCAGCAGCCAAAATTGGGGGTACGGGGAAGCTTTCTTT	CASSQNWGYGEAFF